These T cell receptor beta chains were read from a single sample in a study of control samples from healthy donors and cancer patients. TCRdb's copy holds only in-frame clones and misses some; the assay was immunoSEQ multiplex PCR. The table includes about 95,000 clones, around four fifths detected once. Sequencing was performed on blood. The origin of the receptors is a man aged 30 to 45 in good health. Each CDR3 is given with its conserved first and last residue. D genes are given only for firm matches. Expanded clones get a size class; other rows say once, few or many, or leave the size out.

CDR3 protein,CDR3 DNA,D gene,V gene,clone size,J gene
CASSIEGLGGYTF,TGTGCCAGTAGTATCGAGGGGTTAGGTGGCTACACCTTC,NA,TRBV19,NA,TRBJ1-2
CASSLFNEGGGNYGYTF,TGTGCCAGCAGTTTATTTAATGAGGGGGGAGGTAACTATGGCTACACCTTC,NA,TRBV28,NA,TRBJ1-2
CASGLRGDSGNTIYF,TGTGCTAGTGGTTTGAGAGGGGACTCTGGAAACACCATATATTTT,NA,TRBV12-5,NA,TRBJ1-3
CASSVDGGRTDTQYF,TGTGCCAGCAGCGTTGACGGGGGAAGGACAGATACGCAGTATTTT,NA,TRBV9,NA,TRBJ2-3
CASSPRDRATDTQYF,TGTGCCAGCAGTCCCCGGGACAGGGCCACAGATACGCAGTATTTT,TRBD1,TRBV28,NA,TRBJ2-3
CASSLAPLSTDTQYF,TGTGCCAGCAGCTTAGCTCCCTTAAGCACAGATACGCAGTATTTT,NA,TRBV11-2,NA,TRBJ2-3
CASSSGRAYNSPLHF,TGTGCCAGCAGTAGCGGACGGGCCTATAATTCACCCCTCCACTTT,NA,TRBV6-5,NA,TRBJ1-6
CASRRREGDNSPLHF,TGTGCCAGCAGAAGACGTGAGGGGGATAATTCACCCCTCCACTTT,NA,TRBV6-5,NA,TRBJ1-6
CASSEDSVIERSGYTF,TGCGCCAGCAGCGAGGACAGTGTGATTGAGCGAAGTGGCTACACCTTC,NA,TRBV5-1,NA,TRBJ1-2
CASSYGYSPLHF,TGTGCCAGCAGTTACGGTTATTCACCCCTCCACTTT,NA,TRBV6-2/TRBV6-3,NA,TRBJ1-6
CASSFRKGVYGYTF,TGTGCCAGCAGCTTCCGAAAAGGGGTCTATGGCTACACCTTC,NA,TRBV13,NA,TRBJ1-2
CATREGKGNQPQHF,TGTGCCACCAGGGAAGGAAAAGGAAATCAGCCCCAGCATTTT,NA,TRBV24-1,few,TRBJ1-5
CASSPIGGAVHEKLFF,TGTGCCAGCAGCCCCATCGGGGGGGCAGTGCATGAAAAACTGTTTTTT,NA,TRBV5-5,NA,TRBJ1-4
CASSQDPRTFTDTQYF,TGTGCCAGCAGCCAAGATCCAAGGACTTTCACAGATACGCAGTATTTT,NA,TRBV3-1/TRBV3-2,NA,TRBJ2-3
CAWSPGTVLSWGEKLFF,TGTGCCTGGAGCCCCGGGACAGTCCTTTCCTGGGGTGAAAAACTGTTTTTT,TRBD1,TRBV30,NA,TRBJ1-4
CASSDPGQGYQETQYF,TGTGCCAGCAGCGACCCGGGACAGGGGTACCAAGAGACCCAGTACTTC,TRBD1,TRBV9,NA,TRBJ2-5
CASSKDRPPNYGYTF,TGTGCCAGTAGTAAGGACAGGCCCCCTAACTATGGCTACACCTTC,TRBD1,TRBV19,NA,TRBJ1-2